These T cell receptor beta chains were read from a single sample in a study of metastatic and nonmetastatic thyroid tumors. TCRdb reanalyzed the PCR reads via MiXCR. The data contain thousands of clones, around a third of them singletons. Sequences were obtained from adjacent normal tissue. Receptors were obtained from a female donor with papillary thyroid cancer or a benign thyroid nodule (not recorded which). Some clones in this sample may be carry-over from other donors' samples. Both conserved end residues are part of each CDR3. The D gene is left open where the match is weak. Clone size is stated in some rows and not others, as once, few, many or a class when expanded.

V gene	J gene	CDR3 length	clone size	D gene	CDR3 protein	CDR3 DNA
TRBV28	TRBJ2-3	16	-	TRBD2	CASSSRLAGVGDTQYF	TGTGCCAGCAGCTCACGACTAGCGGGAGTCGGGGATACGCAGTATTTT
TRBV6-1	TRBJ1-5	16	few	-	CASSRGGSYGNQPQHF	TGTGCCAGCAGTAGGGGGGGGAGTTATGGCAATCAGCCCCAGCATTTT
TRBV6-1	TRBJ2-2	17	-	TRBD2	CASSWTSGLSGTGELFF	TGTGCCAGCAGTTGGACTAGCGGGCTCTCGGGGACCGGGGAGCTGTTTTTT
TRBV27	TRBJ1-2	16	few	TRBD1	CASSNRDRGNNYGYTF	TGTGCCAGCAGCAACCGGGACAGGGGGAACAACTATGGCTACACCTTC
TRBV14	TRBJ1-2	17	-	TRBD1	CASSQDRLQGAFYGYTF	TGTGCCAGCAGCCAAGACCGACTTCAGGGGGCTTTCTATGGCTACACCTTC
TRBV19	TRBJ1-3	15	-	TRBD1	CASSMDRFSGNTIYF	TGTGCCAGTAGTATGGACAGGTTCTCTGGAAACACCATATATTTT
TRBV20-1	TRBJ2-5	14	-	-	CSARDREPKETQYF	TGCAGTGCTAGAGATAGAGAGCCCAAAGAGACCCAGTACTTC
TRBV12-3/TRBV12-4	TRBJ1-2	15	-	-	CASRPRQGQMDGYPF	TGTGCCAGCAGACCCCGCCAGGGACAAATGGATGGCTACCCCTTC
TRBV6-2/TRBV6-3	TRBJ1-4	14	few	TRBD1	CASSSADREEKLFF	TGTGCCAGCAGTTCCGCGGACAGGGAGGAAAAACTGTTTTTT
TRBV5-1	TRBJ1-1	14	large	-	CASSLGDTYTEAFF	TGCGCCAGCAGCTTGGGAGACACGTACACTGAAGCTTTCTTT
TRBV20-1	TRBJ2-2	14	few	-	CSAREGGNTGELFF	TGCAGTGCTAGGGAGGGGGGGAACACCGGGGAGCTGTTTTTT
TRBV20-1	TRBJ2-7	16	-	TRBD2	CSANSPGGGGGYEQYF	TGCAGTGCTAACTCCCCCGGCGGGGGCGGGGGGTACGAGCAGTACTTC
TRBV6-1	TRBJ1-6	14	large	-	CASRLTGGRSPLHF	TGTGCCAGCAGGCTTACGGGGGGTCGGTCACCCCTCCACTTT
TRBV13	TRBJ2-2	19	-	TRBD2	CASSPGTSVYWGNTGELFF	TGTGCCAGCAGCCCCGGTACTAGCGTATATTGGGGTAACACCGGGGAGCTGTTTTTT
TRBV11-2	TRBJ1-1	16	-	-	CASSPMFGWGNTEAFF	TGTGCCAGCAGTCCGATGTTCGGTTGGGGGAACACTGAAGCTTTCTTT
TRBV6-2/TRBV6-3	TRBJ2-6	17	few	TRBD1	CASSSGQFYSGANVLTF	TGTGCCAGCAGCTCGGGACAGTTTTACTCTGGGGCCAACGTCCTGACTTTC
TRBV11-1	TRBJ2-1	15	-	TRBD2	CASSWSGSEANEQFF	TGTGCCAGCAGCTGGAGCGGGAGCGAGGCCAATGAGCAGTTCTTC
TRBV19	TRBJ2-7	14	few	-	CASSIRGTFYEQYF	TGTGCCAGTAGTATTCGGGGGACCTTCTACGAGCAGTACTTC
TRBV6-1	TRBJ1-1	14	-	-	CASSSPGLNTEAFF	TGTGCCAGCAGTTCGCCAGGCTTGAACACTGAAGCTTTCTTT
TRBV25-1	TRBJ2-5	14	-	TRBD2	CASRLAGGQETQYF	TGTGCCAGCAGACTAGCGGGGGGCCAAGAGACCCAGTACTTC
TRBV20-1	TRBJ1-5	13	-	-	CSARAGINQPQHF	TGCAGTGCTAGGGCAGGGATCAATCAGCCCCAGCATTTT
TRBV6-4	TRBJ1-1	14	-	TRBD1	CASSAWTGNTEAFF	TGTGCCAGCAGTGCCTGGACAGGCAACACTGAAGCTTTCTTT
TRBV20-1	TRBJ2-7	13	-	-	CSAGPVDSYEQYF	TGCAGTGCAGGCCCGGTGGACTCCTACGAGCAGTACTTC
TRBV28	TRBJ2-7	13	few	-	CPSSDHTPYEQYF	TGTCCCAGCAGTGACCACACACCCTACGAGCAGTACTTC
TRBV4-1	TRBJ2-3	17	medium-sized	TRBD2	CASSQDAAGGPTDTQYF	TGCGCCAGCAGCCAAGATGCAGCGGGAGGGCCGACAGATACGCAGTATTTT
TRBV19	TRBJ1-1	13	few	-	CAIRMPLRTEAFF	TGTGCCATTAGAATGCCCCTGCGCACTGAAGCTTTCTTT
TRBV30	TRBJ2-6	15	-	-	CAWIGVYSGANVLTF	TGTGCCTGGATTGGTGTTTACTCTGGGGCCAACGTCCTGACTTTC
TRBV5-6	TRBJ1-2	13	few	-	CASSSSGLYGYTF	TGTGCCAGCAGTTCCTCGGGACTTTATGGCTACACCTTC
TRBV28	TRBJ1-5	16	medium-sized	TRBD1	CASKEAGQGVDQPQHF	TGTGCCAGCAAAGAAGCGGGACAGGGGGTCGATCAGCCCCAGCATTTT
TRBV7-2	TRBJ2-7	15	-	-	CASSLNGPLTYEQYF	TGTGCCAGCAGCTTAAACGGACCACTTACCTACGAGCAGTACTTC